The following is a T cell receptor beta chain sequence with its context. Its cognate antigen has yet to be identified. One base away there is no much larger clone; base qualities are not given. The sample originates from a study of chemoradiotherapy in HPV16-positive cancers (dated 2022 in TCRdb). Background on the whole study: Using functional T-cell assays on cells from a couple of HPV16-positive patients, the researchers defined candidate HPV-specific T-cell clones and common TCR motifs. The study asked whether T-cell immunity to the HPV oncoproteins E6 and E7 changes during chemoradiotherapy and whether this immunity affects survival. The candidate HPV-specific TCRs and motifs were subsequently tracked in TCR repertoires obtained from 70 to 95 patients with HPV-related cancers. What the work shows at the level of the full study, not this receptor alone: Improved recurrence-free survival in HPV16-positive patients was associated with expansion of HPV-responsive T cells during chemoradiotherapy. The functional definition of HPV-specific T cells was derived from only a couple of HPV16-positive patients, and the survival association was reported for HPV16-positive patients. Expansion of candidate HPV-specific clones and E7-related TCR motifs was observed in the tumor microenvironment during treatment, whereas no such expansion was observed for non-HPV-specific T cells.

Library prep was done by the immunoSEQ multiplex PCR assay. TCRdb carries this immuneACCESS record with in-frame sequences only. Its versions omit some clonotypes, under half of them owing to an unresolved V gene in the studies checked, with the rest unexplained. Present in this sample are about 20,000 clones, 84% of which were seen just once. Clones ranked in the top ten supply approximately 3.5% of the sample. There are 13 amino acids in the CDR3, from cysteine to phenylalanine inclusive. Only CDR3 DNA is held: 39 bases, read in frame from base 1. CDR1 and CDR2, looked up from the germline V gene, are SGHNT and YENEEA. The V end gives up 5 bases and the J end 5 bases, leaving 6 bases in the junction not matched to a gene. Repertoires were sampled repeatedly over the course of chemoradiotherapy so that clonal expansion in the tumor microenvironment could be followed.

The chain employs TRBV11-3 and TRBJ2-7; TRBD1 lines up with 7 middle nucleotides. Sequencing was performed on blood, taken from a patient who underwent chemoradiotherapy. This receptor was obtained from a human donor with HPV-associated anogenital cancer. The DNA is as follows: TGTGCCAGCAGCCTCACAGGGGTAAACGAGCAGTACTTC. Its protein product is CASSLTGVNEQYF. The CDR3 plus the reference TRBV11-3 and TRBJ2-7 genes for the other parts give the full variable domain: EAGVVQSPRYKIIEKKQPVAFWCNPISGHNTLYWYLQNLGQGPELLIRYENEEAVDDSQLPKDRFSAERLKGVDSTLKIQPAELGDSAVYLCASSLTGVNEQYFGPGTRLTVT.